The 17 T cell receptor beta chains below come from one sample, sequenced in a study of T cells in Graves' hyperthyroidism and ophthalmopathy. Amplification of TCR beta CDR3 regions used RNA as the template. RT-PCR in the first round (using the HTBI primer set) targeted the TCR CDR3. TCRdb reprocessed the multiplex PCR reads with MiXCR, giving one entry per CDR3 protein. Among around 660,000 distinct CDR3 sequences listed, just under 45% were seen once. The source material was peripheral blood or thyroid tissue (not recorded which). These receptors were taken from an adult man with Graves' disease, either hyperthyroidism or ophthalmopathy (not recorded which).

The chain carries TRBV20-1 and TRBJ1-6; the match to TRBD1 covers 8 bases. J gave up 7 bases and V 6 bases, and 8 bases lay outside the gene matches. The CDR3 length is 14 residues. Germline assignment: CDR1 DFQATT and CDR2 SNEGSKA (reference sequence). In DNA, the CDR3 is TGCAGTGCCAAGGAGACAGGGGCAAATTCACCCCTCCACTTT. Protein: CSAKETGANSPLHF.

The rearrangement links TRBV29-1 to TRBJ2-5; D perhaps matches TRBD2 (6 bases). In germline, CDR1 is SQVTM, CDR2 ANQGSEA. V shed 8 bases and J shed 2 bases, with 15 bases lying between them. This CDR3 has 13 amino acids. The CDR3 bases are TGCAGCCACGGGTCTGGGACTCAAGAGACCCAGTACTTC. Translated, it gives CSHGSGTQETQYF.

The chain employs TRBV7-2 and TRBJ2-7; 12 positions match TRBD2. Looked up from germline, CDR1 is SGHTA and CDR2 is FQGNSA. The CDR3 is 13 residues long. In DNA, the CDR3 is TGTGCTAGGCCTAGCGGGGGGGCCTACGAGCAGTACTTC. It specifies CARPSGGAYEQYF.

This clonotype was found a few times. The chain is built from TRBV20-1 and TRBJ1-2; D call uncertain. Germline V CDR1 and CDR2: DFQATT, SNEGSKA (reference sequence). The CDR3 sequence is 11 residues long. Trimming pared 5 bases from V and 3 bases from J, leaving 7 bases between. The CDR3 bases are TGCAGTGCTTTTGGGGACTATGGCTACACCTTC. It codes for CSAFGDYGYTF.

There are many counts of this clonotype. V usage is TRBV10-3 and J usage is TRBJ1-2; 7 positions agree with TRBD1. Per the germline V gene, CDR1 is ENHRY and CDR2 is SYGVKD. The CDR3 extends over 17 amino acids. Losses at the gene ends were 0 bases for V and 4 bases for J; bases not matched to a gene: 11. The CDR3 is CAISESRTGANFYGYTF. CDR3 sequence (DNA): TGTGCCATCAGTGAGTCGAGGACAGGAGCGAATTTCTATGGCTACACCTTC.

This clonotype was counted between two and nine times. The V call is TRBV5-1, the J call TRBJ1-1, with 7 bases aligning to TRBD1. The trim removed 5 bases at V and 10 bases at J, leaving 8 bases unmatched. The CDR3 covers 12 residues. Germline CDR1 SGHRS, CDR2 YFSETQ. The DNA for the CDR3 is TGCGCCAGCAGTTTAGGGGCAGGGGGAGCTTTCTTT. Residues: CASSLGAGGAFF.

The J gene is TRBJ2-2, the V gene TRBV4-1; no firm D call. Germline-derived CDR1 and CDR2 are MGHRA and YSYEKL. The ends were cut back, 5 bases at V and 8 bases at J, with 6 bases in the middle. The CDR3 loop spans 11 amino acids. The CDR3 here is CASSAAGELFF. The DNA for the CDR3 is TGCGCCAGCAGCGCCGCTGGGGAGCTGTTTTTT.

In the case of this clonotype: Just one base apart from a much larger clone, this may be a read error. The chain recombines TRBV25-1 with TRBJ1-2; a possible D gene is TRBD1 (6 bases). The CDR3 sequence is 15 residues long. Per the germline V gene, CDR1 is MGHDK and CDR2 is SYGVNS. The chain's CDR3 is CASSQGSTGAYGHTF. In nucleotides, the CDR3 is TGTGCCAGCAGCCAAGGGTCCACGGGGGCCTATGGCCACACCTTC.

This clonotype was recorded many times. The CDR3 nucleotides are TGTGCCAGCAGCTTAGAGCCTAGCGGGACGAAGACCCAGTACTTC. Translating it yields CASSLEPSGTKTQYF. V usage is TRBV7-6 and J usage is TRBJ2-5; TRBD2 aligns across 9 bases. This CDR3 has 15 residues. V lost 1 base, J lost 6 bases, and 6 bases stayed unmatched. Germline CDR1 reads SGHVS; CDR2 reads FNYEAQ.

This clonotype was recorded at least ten times. The chain uses TRBV20-1 and TRBJ1-5; D unresolved. The CDR3 has 14 amino acids. Germline values: CDR1 DFQATT, CDR2 SNEGSKA (reference sequence). The ends were cut back, 3 bases at V and 3 bases at J, with 12 bases in the middle. The CDR3, as DNA: TGCAGTGCTAGCGCTCGGGTTTCCAATCAGCCCCAGCATTTT. This encodes CSASARVSNQPQHF.

This clonotype turned up a few times. The chain joins TRBV6-5 to TRBJ1-6; TRBD1 is a possible D gene (6 bases). The germline gives CDR1 MNHEY, CDR2 SVGAGI. Trimming stripped 2 bases from V and 10 bases from J, with 12 bases between. This CDR3 region has 14 residues. The CDR3: CASSYGGHASPLHF. The DNA for the CDR3 is TGTGCCAGCAGTTACGGGGGACACGCATCACCCCTCCACTTT.

Here the CDR3 reads CASSLFLGTVYEQYF. The CDR3 region has the DNA TGTGCCAGCAGTTTATTCCTCGGGACGGTATACGAGCAGTACTTC. The rearrangement links TRBV7-9 to TRBJ2-7; the D gene could be TRBD1 or TRBD2 (5 bases each). This CDR3 has 15 amino acids. CDR1 is SEHNR, CDR2 FQNEAQ, per germline (reference sequence). Trimming left V 6 bases short and J 4 bases short, with 19 bases between.

As to this clonotype: An end of the junction does not agree with germline; a read error may underlie this. The gene calls are TRBV2 and TRBJ1-6; D is unresolved. The germline gives CDR1 SNHLY, CDR2 FYNNEI. This CDR3 has 12 residues. CDR3 nucleotides: TGTGCCAGCAGCTTACAAGGATCACCCCCCCACTTT. It encodes CASSLQGSPPHF.

This clonotype was seen only a few times. The junction does not match germline at one end; this may be a read error. The CDR3 DNA follows: TGCGCCGGGACTGGGGCCAACGTCCTGACTTTC. Its translation is CAGTGANVLTF. The chain combines TRBV3-1 with TRBJ2-6, with D possibly TRBD2 on 5 matching bases. The germline V gene has CDR1 LGHDT and CDR2 YNNKEL (reference sequence). The CDR3 is 11 residues long.

This clonotype has only a few counts. This sequence joins TRBV20-1 and TRBJ2-5; 13 bases line up with TRBD2. The V gene end was trimmed by 5 bases and the J gene end by 5 bases; junction bases not matched to a gene: 11. Germline CDR1 is DFQATT and CDR2 is SNEGSKA (reference sequence). The CDR3 is 16 amino acids. The CDR3 sequence: CSASGTSGTRAETQYF. The CDR3 nucleotides are TGCAGTGCTTCGGGGACTAGCGGGACCCGGGCGGAGACCCAGTACTTC.

This clonotype was detected a few times. This rearrangement joins TRBV12-3 or TRBV12-4 to TRBJ1-1; D perhaps matches TRBD1 (5 bases). V shed 7 bases and J shed 0 bases, with 18 bases lying between them. This CDR3 spans 16 amino acids. In DNA, the CDR3 is TGTGCCAGCACGGGTGATGAGACAGTTTTGAACACTGAAGCTTTCTTT. Its translation is CASTGDETVLNTEAFF.

The chain employs TRBV9 and TRBJ1-4, with D perhaps matching TRBD1 (5 bases). Germline-derived CDR1 and CDR2 are SGDLS and YYNGEE. The CDR3 consists of 15 residues. V lost 5 bases to trimming and J lost 4 bases, with 15 bases between them. CDR3 DNA: TGTGCCAGCAGTTCTCCGGGACGGCGTAATGAAAAACTGTTTTTT. Protein sequence: CASSSPGRRNEKLFF.